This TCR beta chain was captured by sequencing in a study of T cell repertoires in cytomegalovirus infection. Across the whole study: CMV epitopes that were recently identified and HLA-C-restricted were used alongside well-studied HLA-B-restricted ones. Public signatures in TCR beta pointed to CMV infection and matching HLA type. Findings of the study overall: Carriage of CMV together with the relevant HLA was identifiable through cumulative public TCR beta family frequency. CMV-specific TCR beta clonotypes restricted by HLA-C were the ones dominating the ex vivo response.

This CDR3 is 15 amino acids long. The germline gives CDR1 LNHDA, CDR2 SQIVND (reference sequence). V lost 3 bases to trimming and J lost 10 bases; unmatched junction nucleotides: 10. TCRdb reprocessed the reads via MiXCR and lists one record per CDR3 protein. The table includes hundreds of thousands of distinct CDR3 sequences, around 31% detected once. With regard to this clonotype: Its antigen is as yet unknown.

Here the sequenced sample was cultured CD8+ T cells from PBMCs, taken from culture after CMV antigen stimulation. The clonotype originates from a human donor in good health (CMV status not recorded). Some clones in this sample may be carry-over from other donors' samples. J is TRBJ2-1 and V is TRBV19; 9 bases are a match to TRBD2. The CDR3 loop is CASSMFGGGATEQFF. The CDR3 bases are TGTGCCAGTAGTATGTTCGGCGGGGGGGCCACGGAGCAGTTCTTC. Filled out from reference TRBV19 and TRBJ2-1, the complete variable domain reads DGGITQSPKYLFRKEGQNVTLSCEQNLNHDAMYWYRQDPGQGLRLIYYSQIVNDFQKGDIAEGYSVSREKKESFPLTVTSAQKNPTAFYLCASSMFGGGATEQFFGPGTRLTVL.